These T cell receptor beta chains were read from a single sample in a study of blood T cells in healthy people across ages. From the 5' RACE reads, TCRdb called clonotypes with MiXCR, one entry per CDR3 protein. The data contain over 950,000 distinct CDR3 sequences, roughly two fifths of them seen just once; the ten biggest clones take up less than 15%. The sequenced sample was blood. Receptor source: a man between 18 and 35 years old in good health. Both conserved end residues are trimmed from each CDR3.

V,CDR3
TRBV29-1,SVEPGLGQPQH
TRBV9,ASSVGVTPNSPLH
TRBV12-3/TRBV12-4,ASSAMGRQEETQY
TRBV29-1,SGQPSTDTQY
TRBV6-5,ASSMGQKNIQY
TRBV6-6,ASSYRESYNLPLH
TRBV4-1,ASSQVEGRSTDTQY
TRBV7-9,AGSLARGDTQY
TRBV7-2,ASSLATRLAASTDTQY
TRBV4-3,ASALDPGTYGYT
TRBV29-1,SVGKTGDGAQY
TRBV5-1,ASSLQGIGTDTQY
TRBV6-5,ASSSSTETEAF
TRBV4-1,ASSQDSGFLQY
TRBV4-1,ASSQDLAGLPYNEQF
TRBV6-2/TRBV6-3,ASSYKPDRSSTDTQY
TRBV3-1,ASSQEKAGPYYGYT
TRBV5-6,ASSPVATAGANVLT
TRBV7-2,ASSLGDPNTGELF
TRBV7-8,ASSFSDSPLREKLF
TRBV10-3,AISESRGTDTQY
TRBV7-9,ASSLETPLKGTEAF
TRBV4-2,ASSQEARSSYNSPLH
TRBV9,ASSANRGGQPQH
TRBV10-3,AISEREQGVFNTEAF
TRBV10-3,AISEGMDSYGYT
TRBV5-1,ASSLNRREETQY
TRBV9,ASSSGRIDEQF
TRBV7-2,ASSRWGSKETQY